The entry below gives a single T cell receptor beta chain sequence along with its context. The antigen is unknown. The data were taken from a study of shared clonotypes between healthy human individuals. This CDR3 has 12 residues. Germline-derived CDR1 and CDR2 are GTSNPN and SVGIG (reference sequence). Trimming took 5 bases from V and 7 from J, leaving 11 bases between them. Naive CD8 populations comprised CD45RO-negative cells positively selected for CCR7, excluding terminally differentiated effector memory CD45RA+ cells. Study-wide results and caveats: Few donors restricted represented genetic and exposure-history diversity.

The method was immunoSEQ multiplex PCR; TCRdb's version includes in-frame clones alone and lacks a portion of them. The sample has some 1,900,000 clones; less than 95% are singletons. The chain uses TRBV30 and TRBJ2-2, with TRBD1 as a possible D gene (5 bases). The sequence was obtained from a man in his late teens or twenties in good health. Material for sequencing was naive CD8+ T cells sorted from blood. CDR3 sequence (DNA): TGTGCCTGGTGGGGCGGCGGCGGGGAGCTGTTTTTT. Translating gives CAWWGGGGELFF.